This T cell receptor (beta chain) derives from a study of blood T cell repertoires in COVID-19. Profiling relied on immunoSEQ multiplex PCR, and the TCRdb table lists in-frame clones only, not all of them. The sample lists hundreds of thousands of clones, more than 70% occurring once. Germline CDR1 SGHRS, CDR2 YFSETQ. This CDR3 is 15 amino acids long. The trim removed 3 bases at V and 4 bases at J, leaving 5 bases unmatched. The sequencing input was peripheral blood. The chain recombines TRBV5-1 with TRBJ2-2; 8 bases map to TRBD2. This TCR was sampled from a woman in her fifties or sixties with COVID-19, enrolled during active disease. The CDR3 coding sequence is TGCGCCAGCAGCTCCGGGACTAGTTCCACCGGGGAGCTGTTTTTT. It is translated as CASSSGTSSTGELFF.